Detailed here is one TCR beta chain. No antigen is known for it. This sample is drawn from a study of shared clonotypes between healthy human individuals. Sequencing was performed on unsorted PBMC DNA using ten immunoSEQ deep assay plates. Sequencing used immunoSEQ multiplex PCR; TCRdb keeps in-frame clones, though not all of them. The sample includes roughly 500,000 clones, 70% to 80% of them seen just once. Study-level findings and limits: Only a few donors were included, so the genetic and exposure-history diversity represented was limited.

The sequenced material came from PBMCs. This sequence was found in a woman aged 40 to 49 in good health. Some clones in this sample may be carry-over from other donors' samples.

The DNA for the CDR3 is TGTGCCAGCAGCCCCAGCCGCTTCGAGCAGTACTTC. This gives the protein CASSPSRFEQYF. The chain links TRBV7-2 to TRBJ2-7, with D hard to call. CDR3 length equals 12 residues. V was shortened by 5 bases and J by 6 bases, with 11 bases between the two germline ends. Germline CDR1 is SGHTA and CDR2 is FQGNSA. The full variable domain, completed using reference TRBV7-2 and TRBJ2-7, is GAGVSQSPSNKVTEKGKDVELRCDPISGHTALYWYRQSLGQGLEFLIYFQGNSAPDKSGLPSDRFSAERTGGSVSTLTIQRTQQEDSAVYLCASSPSRFEQYFGPGTRLTVT.